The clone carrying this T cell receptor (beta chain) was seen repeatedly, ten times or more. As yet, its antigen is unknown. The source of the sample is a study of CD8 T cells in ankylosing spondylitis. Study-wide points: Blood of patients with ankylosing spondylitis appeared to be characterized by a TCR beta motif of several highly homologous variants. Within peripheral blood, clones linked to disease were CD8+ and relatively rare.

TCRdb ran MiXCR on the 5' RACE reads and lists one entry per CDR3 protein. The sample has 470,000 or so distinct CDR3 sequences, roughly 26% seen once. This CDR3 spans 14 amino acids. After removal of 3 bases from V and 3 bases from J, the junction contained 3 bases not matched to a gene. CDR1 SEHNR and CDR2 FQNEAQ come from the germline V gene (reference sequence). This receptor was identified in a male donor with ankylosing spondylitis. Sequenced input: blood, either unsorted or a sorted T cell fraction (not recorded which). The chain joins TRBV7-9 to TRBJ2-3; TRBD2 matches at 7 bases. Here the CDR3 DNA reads TGTGCCAGCAGCTTCGGCGGGAGTACAGATACGCAGTATTTT. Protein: CASSFGGSTDTQYF.